The 8 T cell receptor beta chains below come from one sample, sequenced in a study of graft-versus-host responses after intestinal transplantation. No antigen has been identified for these receptors. Sequencing was performed with immunoSEQ multiplex PCR; in TCRdb, only in-frame clones are kept and a portion is missing. The sample contains 84,000 or so clones, roughly 84% of which appear only once. Source: unstimulated CD8+ T cells sorted from spleen or lymph node cells, taken before transplant. These TCRs come from a human donor who was the organ donor for an intestinal transplant.

The chain has TRBV6-5 and TRBJ1-5; 8 bases are shared with TRBD1. J was trimmed by 3 bases and V by 5 bases; bases with no gene match: 3. This CDR3 is 14 amino acids long. In germline, CDR1 is MNHEY, CDR2 SVGAGI. This CDR3 reads CASSPGGVNQPQHF. CDR3 DNA: TGTGCCAGCAGTCCAGGGGGCGTCAATCAGCCCCAGCATTTT.

The rearrangement uses TRBV19 and TRBJ1-1, with D uncertain. V was shortened by 1 base and J by 4 bases, with 7 bases between the two germline ends. Germline loops: CDR1 LNHDA, CDR2 SQIVND (reference sequence). The length of the CDR3 is 13 residues. The CDR3 sequence: CASSIAEVTEAFF. The CDR3 DNA is TGTGCCAGTAGTATAGCAGAGGTCACTGAAGCTTTCTTT. The full variable domain, completed using reference TRBV19 and TRBJ1-1, is DGGITQSPKYLFRKEGQNVTLSCEQNLNHDAMYWYRQDPGQGLRLIYYSQIVNDFQKGDIAEGYSVSREKKESFPLTVTSAQKNPTAFYLCASSIAEVTEAFFGQGTRLTVV.

This rearrangement joins TRBV19 to TRBJ2-7; D tentatively reads TRBD1 or TRBD2 (6 bases each). Trimming removed 2 bases from V and 2 bases from J, with 13 bases in between. Germline CDR1 is LNHDA and CDR2 is SQIVND (reference sequence). The CDR3 extends over 15 amino acids. CDR3 amino acids: CASSILPGAPYEQYF. The CDR3 DNA reads TGTGCCAGTAGTATATTACCGGGGGCCCCCTACGAGCAGTACTTC. The complete variable domain, with remaining parts taken from reference TRBV19 and TRBJ2-7, reads DGGITQSPKYLFRKEGQNVTLSCEQNLNHDAMYWYRQDPGQGLRLIYYSQIVNDFQKGDIAEGYSVSREKKESFPLTVTSAQKNPTAFYLCASSILPGAPYEQYFGPGTRLTVT.

The V and J genes are TRBV4-1 and TRBJ1-5; D is uncertain. Germline CDR1 is MGHRA and CDR2 is YSYEKL. The CDR3 has 15 residues. V lost 0 bases and J 6 bases, leaving 12 bases between the germline ends. The CDR3 region is CASSQDLGFFQPQHF. CDR3 nucleotides: TGCGCCAGCAGCCAAGATCTTGGGTTTTTTCAGCCCCAGCATTTT.

The V and J genes are TRBV4-1 and TRBJ1-2; D uncertain. CDR1 and CDR2 (germline): MGHRA, YSYEKL. V was clipped by 0 bases and J by 6 bases, with 11 bases between them. This CDR3 contains 14 residues. The CDR3 coding sequence is TGCGCCAGCAGCCAAGATCTATTTGATGATGGCTACACCTTC. Its protein is CASSQDLFDDGYTF.

This clone was picked up one time. The chain combines TRBV9 with TRBJ1-2; D remains unclear. CDR3 size: 14 residues. Trimming pared 0 bases from V and 4 bases from J, leaving 10 bases between. The germline gives CDR1 SGDLS, CDR2 YYNGEE. CDR3 in amino acids: CASSVDPSFYGYTF. In DNA form, the CDR3 reads TGTGCCAGCAGCGTAGATCCGAGCTTCTATGGCTACACCTTC.

The rearrangement uses TRBV7-9 and TRBJ1-2; maybe TRBD1 (5 bases). This CDR3 contains 13 residues. The V and J ends lost 3 bases and 8 bases respectively, with 13 bases between them. Germline V CDR1 and CDR2: SEHNR, FQNEAQ (reference sequence). This chain's CDR3 is CASSFMSRDGYTF. CDR3 DNA: TGTGCCAGCAGCTTTATGTCCAGGGACGGCTACACCTTC.

The V call is TRBV5-4, the J call TRBJ2-2; weak D call: TRBD1 (6 bases). The CDR3 covers 13 residues. The germline V gene has CDR1 SGHNT and CDR2 YYREEE (reference sequence). V lost 4 bases, J lost 5 bases, and 9 bases lay in between. The CDR3 bases are TGTGCCAGCAGCCCTCAGGGGACCGGGGAGCTGTTTTTT. It is translated as CASSPQGTGELFF.